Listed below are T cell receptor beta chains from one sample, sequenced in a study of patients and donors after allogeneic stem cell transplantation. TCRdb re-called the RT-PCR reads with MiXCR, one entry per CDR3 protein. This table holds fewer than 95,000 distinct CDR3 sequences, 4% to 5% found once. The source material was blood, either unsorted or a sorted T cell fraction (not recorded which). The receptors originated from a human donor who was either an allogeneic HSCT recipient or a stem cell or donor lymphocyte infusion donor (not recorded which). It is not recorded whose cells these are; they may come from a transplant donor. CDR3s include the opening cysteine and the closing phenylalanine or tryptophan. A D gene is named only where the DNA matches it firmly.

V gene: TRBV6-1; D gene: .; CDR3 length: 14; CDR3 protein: CASSPNWGANVLTF
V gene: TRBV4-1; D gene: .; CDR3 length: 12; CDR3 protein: CASSQVAGEQFF
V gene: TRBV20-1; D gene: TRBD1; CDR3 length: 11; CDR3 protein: CSQGGVTEAFF
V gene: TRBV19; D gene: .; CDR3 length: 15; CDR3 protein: CASSTWGARYNEQFF
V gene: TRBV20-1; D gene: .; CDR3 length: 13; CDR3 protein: CSARDPSYNEQFF
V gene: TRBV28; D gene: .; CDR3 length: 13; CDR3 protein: CASGSGGTDTQYF
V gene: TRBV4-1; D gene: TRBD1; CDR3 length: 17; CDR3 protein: CASSQGGTGGRIYGYTF
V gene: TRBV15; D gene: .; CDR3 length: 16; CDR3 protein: CATSRDPQTVDQPQHF
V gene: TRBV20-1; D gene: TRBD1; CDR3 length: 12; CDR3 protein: CSAPRTGSGYTF
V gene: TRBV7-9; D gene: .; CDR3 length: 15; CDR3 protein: CASSFRGSSSYEQYF
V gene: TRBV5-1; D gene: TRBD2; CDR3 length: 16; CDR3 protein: CASSLSTSGNTDTQYF